The 2 T cell receptor beta chains below all came from one sample that was sequenced in a study of liver allograft versus peripheral blood T cells. Looking at the study overall: Transplanted livers and recipients' peripheral blood had their T cell receptor repertoires compared.

MiXCR was run by TCRdb on the reads, yielding one entry per CDR3 protein. Seen here are about 1,300 distinct CDR3 sequences, roughly 12% observed once, and the top ten hold under 9.5%. These receptors were taken from a human patient who had a liver transplant. Part of the T cell pool may stem from the graft donor.

This clonotype qualifies as medium-sized. The genes are TRBV9 and TRBJ2-7; no clear D gene. This CDR3 has 13 residues. V lost 0 bases and J lost 10, with 14 bases in between. CDR1 and CDR2 from the germline V gene are SGDLS and YYNGEE. DNA of the CDR3: TGTGCCAGCAGCGTAGGAACTGGACCCCTTCAGTACTTC. This encodes CASSVGTGPLQYF.

This clonotype is judged medium-sized (0.01 to 0.1%). The chain joins TRBV3-1 to TRBJ2-7; 10 bases match TRBD1. The junction had 13 bases not matched to a gene; V was cut back by 7 bases and J by 7 bases. This CDR3 has 15 residues. The germline CDR1 and CDR2 sequences are LGHDT and YNNKEL (reference sequence). CDR3: CASTPLATGGGEQYF. DNA of the CDR3: TGTGCCAGCACACCCCTGGCGACAGGGGGCGGGGAGCAGTACTTC.